Below are 27 T cell receptor beta chains sequenced from a single sample in a study of control samples from healthy donors and cancer patients. Here immunoSEQ multiplex PCR was the method, and the copy in TCRdb shows in-frame clones only, minus some. Of roughly 170,000 clones in the sample, 80% to 95% are singletons; the top ten hold just over 2%. The specimen was blood. All receptors come from a woman in her 40s in good health.

The gene calls are TRBV5-1 and TRBJ2-2, with 7 bases fitting TRBD1. CDR1 is SGHRS, CDR2 YFSETQ, per germline. The V and J ends lost 0 bases and 4 bases, in that order; junction bases with no gene match: 3. There are 15 residues in the CDR3. The CDR3 region is CASSLGYRGTGELFF. Here the CDR3 DNA reads TGCGCCAGCAGCTTGGGCTACAGGGGCACCGGGGAGCTGTTTTTT.

The table lists this clone with a few counts. This sequence joins TRBV5-6 and TRBJ2-5; TRBD2 agrees at 9 bases. This CDR3 spans 18 amino acids. Germline values: CDR1 SGHDT, CDR2 YYEEEE. The V gene end was trimmed by 4 bases and the J gene end by 3 bases; junction bases not matched to a gene: 16. CDR3 amino acids: CASSTRFRLAGQEETQYF. For the CDR3, the DNA is TGTGCCAGCAGCACAAGATTTCGGCTAGCGGGGCAAGAAGAGACCCAGTACTTC.

The chain employs TRBV7-9 and TRBJ2-1; D not certain. Trimming pared 5 bases from V and 7 bases from J, leaving 6 bases between. This CDR3 region has 11 residues. The germline V gene has CDR1 SEHNR and CDR2 FQNEAQ (reference sequence). CDR3 loop: CASSLTNEQFF. In DNA form, the CDR3 reads TGTGCCAGCAGCCTAACGAATGAGCAGTTCTTC.

V gene TRBV5-1 combines with J gene TRBJ2-5; 7 bases fit TRBD1. The V gene end was trimmed by 4 bases and the J gene end by 3 bases; junction bases not matched to a gene: 6. The CDR3 consists of 14 residues. Germline V CDR1 and CDR2: SGHRS, YFSETQ. The CDR3, as DNA: TGCGCCAGCAGCCCGGGACAGTTAAAAGAGACCCAGTACTTC. It specifies CASSPGQLKETQYF. The whole variable domain, remainder taken from reference TRBV5-1 and TRBJ2-5, is KAGVTQTPRYLIKTRGQQVTLSCSPISGHRSVSWYQQTPGQGLQFLFEYFSETQRNKGNFPGRFSGRQFSNSRSEMNVSTLELGDSALYLCASSPGQLKETQYFGPGTRLLVL.

The rearrangement links TRBV19 to TRBJ1-5; D remains unclear. The CDR3 runs 13 residues. The germline gives CDR1 LNHDA, CDR2 SQIVND (reference sequence). Deletions cut 0 bases from V and 4 bases from J, with 4 bases between. The CDR3 DNA reads TGTGCCAGTAGTATAGAACAGAATCAGCCCCAGCATTTT. This sequence encodes CASSIEQNQPQHF.

V gene TRBV4-1 combines with J gene TRBJ1-1, with 8 bases fitting TRBD1. Germline V lookup: CDR1 MGHRA, CDR2 YSYEKL. The V gene end was trimmed by 5 bases and the J gene end by 5 bases; junction bases not matched to a gene: 4. There are 13 residues in the CDR3. For the CDR3, the DNA is TGCGCCAGCAGCGCCCACAGGGGGACTGAAGCTTTCTTT. Protein: CASSAHRGTEAFF.

The genes are TRBV24-1 and TRBJ2-3; TRBD1 aligns across 7 bases. The CDR3 loop spans 15 amino acids. V trimming: 3 bases; J trimming: 4 bases; junction bases outside the gene matches: 6. Germline V gives CDR1 KGHDR, CDR2 SFDVKD. CDR3 in amino acids: CATSDRDSISDTQYF. Written as DNA, the CDR3 is TGTGCCACCAGTGATCGGGACAGTATTTCAGATACGCAGTATTTT.

The rearrangement links TRBV6-5 to TRBJ2-2; D uncertain. Germline loops: CDR1 MNHEY, CDR2 SVGAGI. Trimming removed 5 bases from V and 3 bases from J, with 7 bases in between. The CDR3 spans 13 residues. CDR3 coding DNA: TGTGCCAGCAGTCCAGAGTACACCGGGGAGCTGTTTTTT. Protein product: CASSPEYTGELFF.

The chain combines TRBV11-2 with TRBJ2-1; 7 bases line up with TRBD1. V was clipped by 5 bases and J by 8 bases; unmatched bases: 3. Looked up from germline, CDR1 is SGHAT and CDR2 is FQNNGV. This CDR3 is 12 amino acids long. Here the CDR3 DNA reads TGTGCCAGCAGCCAACAGGGGTATGAGCAGTTCTTC. Protein: CASSQQGYEQFF.

V usage is TRBV19 and J usage is TRBJ2-2; no definite D call. Germline CDR1 reads LNHDA; CDR2 reads SQIVND (reference sequence). The CDR3 is 13 amino acids. The V gene lost 5 bases and the J gene lost 6 bases, with 10 bases spanning the gap. The CDR3 DNA reads TGTGCCAGTAGTCAATCACGCCCCGGGGAGCTGTTTTTT. Amino acid sequence: CASSQSRPGELFF.

The V gene is TRBV18, the J gene TRBJ1-2; no clear D gene. The CDR3 runs to 14 residues. Per the germline V gene, CDR1 is KGHSH and CDR2 is LQKENI. V was clipped by 3 bases and J by 7 bases, with 15 bases between them. The DNA for the CDR3 is TGTGCCAGCTCACCCGAGACCCCCGGTCCTGGCTACACCTTC. It specifies CASSPETPGPGYTF.

The chain links TRBV5-5 to TRBJ2-1, with no clear D. This CDR3 comprises 14 residues. From germline, CDR1 is SGHKS and CDR2 YYEKEE (reference sequence). The germline V and J ends were trimmed by 3 bases and 4 bases, with 11 bases remaining between them. CDR3 sequence reads: CASSWPLGYNEQFF. The CDR3 DNA reads TGTGCCAGCAGCTGGCCCCTCGGGTACAATGAGCAGTTCTTC. Full variable domain (rest looked up from reference TRBV5-5 and TRBJ2-1): DAGVTQSPTHLIKTRGQQVTLRCSPISGHKSVSWYQQVLGQGPQFIFQYYEKEERGRGNFPDRFSARQFPNYSSELNVNALLLGDSALYLCASSWPLGYNEQFFGPGTRLTVL.

This chain uses TRBV10-3 with TRBJ2-7; 7 bases are a match to TRBD1. With 11 bases clipped from V and 0 bases from J, the junction kept 7 bases outside the gene matches. The germline gives CDR1 ENHRY, CDR2 SYGVKD. This CDR3 has 13 amino acids. This CDR3 reads CAASRGISYEQYF. The CDR3 DNA reads TGTGCCGCCTCCAGGGGGATCTCCTACGAGCAGTACTTC.

The chain has TRBV5-5 and TRBJ1-2; TRBD1 is a possible D gene (6 bases). The germline V gene has CDR1 SGHKS and CDR2 YYEKEE (reference sequence). The ends were cut back, 3 bases at V and 4 bases at J, with 13 bases in the middle. The CDR3 extends over 14 amino acids. The CDR3 region has the DNA TGTGCCAGCAGCTGGGGGCGACAGACCTATGGCTACACCTTC. This codes for CASSWGRQTYGYTF.

This sequence joins TRBV5-6 and TRBJ1-4; 9 bases map to TRBD1. The V gene end was trimmed by 4 bases and the J gene end by 7 bases; junction bases not matched to a gene: 8. This CDR3 contains 15 residues. CDR1 and CDR2 from the germline V gene are SGHDT and YYEEEE. The CDR3 protein is CASSGVDRGREKLFF. For the CDR3, the DNA is TGTGCCAGCAGCGGCGTGGACAGGGGTCGTGAAAAACTGTTTTTT.

The chain uses TRBV19 and TRBJ1-3, with a possible D match to TRBD1 (6 bases). Trimming pared 3 bases from V and 3 bases from J, leaving 12 bases between. CDR1 and CDR2 (germline): LNHDA, SQIVND (reference sequence). The CDR3 is made up of 15 amino acids. CDR3 bases: TGTGCCAGTAGTATCGGGGCAGGGGTTGGAAACACCATATATTTT. Protein: CASSIGAGVGNTIYF.

The V gene is TRBV5-1, the J gene TRBJ1-1; D not certain. CDR1 and CDR2 (germline): SGHRS, YFSETQ. V lost 4 bases and J lost 0, with 16 bases in between. The CDR3 is 16 amino acids. CDR3 in DNA: TGCGCCAGCAGCCCCGGAGCTGGCAAAGTGAACACTGAAGCTTTCTTT. Amino acid sequence: CASSPGAGKVNTEAFF.

The chain joins TRBV10-2 to TRBJ1-2; weak D call: TRBD1 (6 bases). The V gene lost 0 bases and the J gene lost 4 bases, with 12 bases spanning the gap. CDR1 WSHSY and CDR2 SAAADI come from the germline V gene. The CDR3 runs to 15 residues. The CDR3 region is CASSESEGGSYGYTF. In DNA form, the CDR3 reads TGCGCCAGCAGTGAGTCTGAGGGGGGTAGCTATGGCTACACCTTC.

The chain employs TRBV29-1 and TRBJ2-1; possible D gene TRBD2, 5 bases. The CDR3 runs to 14 residues. V was clipped by 2 bases and J by 2 bases, with 10 bases between them. The V gene's germline CDR1 is SQVTM and CDR2 ANQGSEA. In DNA, the CDR3 is TGCAGCGTTGAACCGGAGGCTACCTACAATGAGCAGTTCTTC. Its translation: CSVEPEATYNEQFF.

This clone was counted between two and nine times. This chain joins TRBV7-9 and TRBJ2-3; no reliable D call. The V end lost 5 bases, the J end lost 6 bases, and 18 bases lay between the germline ends. This CDR3 contains 15 residues. Germline CDR1 is SEHNR and CDR2 is FQNEAQ (reference sequence). The CDR3 reads CASSIESRPRDTQYF. CDR3 DNA: TGTGCCAGCAGCATAGAGAGCAGGCCGCGTGATACGCAGTATTTT.

The chain recombines TRBV6-5 with TRBJ2-3; D remains ambiguous. The CDR3 runs 15 residues. Germline V gives CDR1 MNHEY, CDR2 SVGAGI. V lost 0 bases, J lost 3 bases, and 10 bases lay in between. CDR3 nucleotides: TGTGCCAGCAGTTACTCGGGGATAGGGACAGATACGCAGTATTTT. This sequence encodes CASSYSGIGTDTQYF.

The chain combines TRBV28 with TRBJ1-3, with D perhaps TRBD1 (5 bases). The length of the CDR3 is 17 residues. Germline CDR1 reads MDHEN; CDR2 reads SYDVKM. V was trimmed by 2 bases and J by 6 bases, leaving 20 bases between them. The CDR3 bases are TGTGCCAGCAGTTTACAGACAGCGATAACCTTTGAAAACACCATATATTTT. It encodes CASSLQTAITFENTIYF.

The chain links TRBV13 to TRBJ2-1; TRBD2 matches at 8 bases. Germline CDR1 is PRHDT and CDR2 is FYEKMQ (reference sequence). V was clipped by 6 bases and J by 4 bases; unmatched bases: 11. The CDR3 spans 16 residues. CDR3 nucleotide sequence: TGTGCCAGCAGGACTCCCGGCGGGGGGATTTACAATGAGCAGTTCTTC. Encoded protein: CASRTPGGGIYNEQFF. Drawing the rest from reference TRBV13 and TRBJ2-1, the complete variable domain is AAGVIQSPRHLIKEKRETATLKCYPIPRHDTVYWYQQGPGQDPQFLISFYEKMQSDKGSIPDRFSAQQFSDYHSELNMSSLELGDSALYFCASRTPGGGIYNEQFFGPGTRLTVL.

The genes are TRBV6-1 and TRBJ1-5; TRBD1 aligns across 7 bases. V was clipped by 4 bases and J by 1 base; unmatched bases: 7. CDR1 MNHNS and CDR2 SASEGT come from the germline V gene. The CDR3 runs to 16 residues. This CDR3 is CASSGQGKRSNQPQHF. DNA for the CDR3: TGTGCCAGCAGTGGACAGGGAAAACGGAGCAATCAGCCCCAGCATTTT.

The chain links TRBV7-9 to TRBJ1-1; unclear D gene. Germline loops: CDR1 SEHNR, CDR2 FQNEAQ (reference sequence). V gave up 10 bases and J gave up 11 bases, with 11 bases separating them. The CDR3 runs 9 residues. The chain's CDR3 is CATSGLAFF. The DNA for the CDR3 is TGTGCCACCTCGGGGTTGGCTTTCTTT.

The genes are TRBV4-1 and TRBJ1-2; 8 positions agree with TRBD1. Germline assignment: CDR1 MGHRA and CDR2 YSYEKL. This CDR3 is built from 16 residues. V lost 2 bases to trimming and J lost 5 bases; unmatched junction nucleotides: 10. CDR3 loop: CASSQPAGTGEYGYTF. The CDR3 DNA is TGCGCCAGCAGCCAACCGGCGGGGACAGGTGAATATGGCTACACCTTC.

The rearrangement joins TRBV5-1 to TRBJ2-2, with D tentatively TRBD1 (5 bases). The V end was cut by 2 bases, the J end by 7 bases, with 15 bases between. Germline lookup yields CDR1 SGHRS and CDR2 YFSETQ. This CDR3 is built from 15 residues. The CDR3 bases are TGCGCCAGCAGCTTCACCCAGGGTAGTAACGGGGAGCTGTTTTTT. Translated: CASSFTQGSNGELFF. Drawing the rest from reference TRBV5-1 and TRBJ2-2, the complete variable domain is KAGVTQTPRYLIKTRGQQVTLSCSPISGHRSVSWYQQTPGQGLQFLFEYFSETQRNKGNFPGRFSGRQFSNSRSEMNVSTLELGDSALYLCASSFTQGSNGELFFGEGSRLTVL.